This paragraph covers one T cell receptor beta chain sequence. Antigen specificity is unknown. The sample is drawn from a study of T cell repertoires in cytomegalovirus infection. In the study overall: Recently identified HLA-C-restricted and well-studied HLA-B-restricted CMV epitopes were used. It was the public TCR beta signatures that indicated both CMV infection and matching HLA type.

The CDR3 has 16 amino acids. J lost 4 bases, V lost 0 bases, and 4 bases had no gene match. Germline assignment: CDR1 SGDLS and CDR2 YYNGEE. Notes on the study in general: The cumulative frequency of public TCR beta families identified carriers of CMV plus the relevant HLA. CMV-specific TCR beta clonotypes restricted by HLA-C dominated the ex vivo response.

TCRdb redid the calling of the reads with MiXCR, one entry per CDR3 protein. The sample contains around 750,000 distinct CDR3 sequences, approximately 32% of which appear only once. The receptor's source is a human donor in good health (CMV status not recorded). Some clones in this sample may be carry-over from other donors' samples. V gene TRBV9 combines with J gene TRBJ2-1; 10 nucleotides agree with TRBD2. This sample comprised cultured CD8+ T cells from PBMCs, obtained from culture after CMV antigen stimulation. The DNA for the CDR3 is TGTGCCAGCAGCGTAGGCCTAGCGGGGGTTTACAATGAGCAGTTCTTC. Amino acid sequence: CASSVGLAGVYNEQFF.